The T cell receptor (beta chain) under discussion was sequenced for a study of beta chain features in type 1 diabetes. Regarding the study as a whole: Researchers report that Type 1 diabetes patients had moderately but significantly shorter TCRB CDR3s across all four CD4+ subsets.

This clone was detected only a few times. Its antigen is unidentified. Every bit of the isolated RNA underwent reverse transcription, so sequencing read expressed TCRB transcripts. TCRdb keeps only in-frame clones here, not all; method: immunoSEQ multiplex PCR. The sample has about 260,000 clones, roughly 20% seen once. The germline CDR1 and CDR2 sequences are SGHRS and YFSETQ. The ends were cut back, 5 bases at V and 0 bases at J, with 11 bases in the middle. This CDR3 comprises 14 residues. The origin of this receptor is a woman aged 40 to 49 with type 1 diabetes. Sample: naive CD4+ T cells from blood. V gene TRBV5-1 combines with J gene TRBJ1-1; D not resolved. CDR3: CASRRSQMNTEAFF. The CDR3 DNA follows: TGCGCCAGCAGAAGGAGCCAGATGAACACTGAAGCTTTCTTT.